This paragraph reports one T cell receptor beta chain. The data originate from a study of blood T cell repertoires in COVID-19. Across the study: Specimens from acute and convalescent COVID-19 originated in the United States, Italy and Spain.

In the original workflow: The assay estimated nucleated cells by amplifying reference gene primers. The protocol was immunoSEQ multiplex PCR, while the TCRdb copy is restricted to in-frame clones and leaves out a portion. Clonal size and the V and J genes are those of that table, whereas D and trimming came from the DNA. This sample yields a few hundred thousand clones, of which 87% are seen a single time; approximately 2.3% belongs to the top ten. V lost 3 bases and J lost 3, with 12 bases in between. Germline V gene data show CDR1 as SEHNR and CDR2 as FQNEAQ (reference sequence). The CDR3 spans 15 residues.

The TCR originated in a woman aged 50 to 60 with acute or convalescent COVID-19. The chain recombines TRBV7-9 with TRBJ1-3; a weak D match, TRBD1 (5 bases). The specimen sequenced was peripheral blood. CDR3 amino acids: CASSFRDYNGNTIYF. For the CDR3, the DNA is TGTGCCAGCAGCTTCAGGGACTACAATGGAAACACCATATATTTT.